This T cell receptor (beta chain) was profiled in a study of identical twins. The study, taken as a whole, reports: Cord blood beta clonotypes that were abundant carried fewer insertions, and memory repertoires showed no such trend. Models, which agreed with sharing between unrelated individuals, nonetheless underestimated the out-of-frame TCR alpha sharing seen in monozygotic twins.

The germline CDR1 and CDR2 sequences are SGHVS and FNYEAQ. This CDR3 is built from 16 residues. The J segment lost 1 base and the V segment lost 5 bases, leaving 9 bases of the junction unmatched. With regard to this clonotype: Antigen unknown.

Unique molecular identifiers were present on cDNA, and template switching added a universal primer site. TCRdb reanalysed the 5' RACE reads using MiXCR and keeps one entry per CDR3 protein. The sample lists roughly 350,000 distinct CDR3 sequences, about 10% occurring once. The receptor was derived from a woman in her 50s in good health. The genes are TRBV7-6 and TRBJ2-5; 8 bases line up with TRBD2. The specimen sequenced was naive T cells sorted from blood. This CDR3 is CASSPTHAGGQETQYF. In DNA, the CDR3 is TGTGCCAGCAGCCCGACCCATGCGGGAGGCCAAGAGACCCAGTACTTC.